These 27 T cell receptor beta chains were sequenced from one sample in a study of quantifying T cell responses using KT2 cells. Study overall: TCR alpha and beta constant-region primers primed reverse transcription of RNA.

Each cDNA got a UMI-containing oligo ligated at its 3' end. First-round PCR used four to five cycles and beta primers RC1.1 and RC1.2 covering TRBC1 and TRBC2. TCRdb re-called the UMI-ligation and nested PCR reads with MiXCR, one entry per CDR3 protein. The sample holds 40,000 to 50,000 distinct CDR3 sequences; around 15% are singletons and the top ten take approximately 47%. The sequenced sample consisted of PBMCs spiked with cells of the T cell clone KT2. These receptors came from a human donor.

This clonotype was found many times. This chain links TRBV29-1 with TRBJ2-5, with a tentative D call TRBD2 (5 bases). The V end was cut by 2 bases, the J end by 3 bases, with 13 bases between. Per the germline V gene, CDR1 is SQVTM and CDR2 is ANQGSEA. This CDR3 comprises 14 residues. This chain's CDR3 is CSVESETTKETQYF. The DNA of the CDR3 is TGCAGCGTTGAATCGGAGACTACCAAAGAGACCCAGTACTTC. The complete variable domain, with remaining parts taken from reference TRBV29-1 and TRBJ2-5, reads SAVISQKPSRDICQRGTSLTIQCQVDSQVTMMFWYRQQPGQSLTLIATANQGSEATYESGFVIDKFPISRPNLTFSTLTVSNMSPEDSSIYLCSVESETTKETQYFGPGTRLLVL.

The chain combines TRBV7-9 with TRBJ2-7; a possible D gene is TRBD1 (5 bases). The germline CDR1 and CDR2 sequences are SEHNR and FQNEAQ (reference sequence). The CDR3 runs 13 residues. The ends were cut back, 5 bases at V and 4 bases at J, with 12 bases in the middle. The CDR3 nucleotides are TGTGCCAGCAGCGGCGGCAGGGCGTACGAGCAGTACTTC. Translating it yields CASSGGRAYEQYF. The variable domain in full, with the rest retrieved from reference TRBV7-9 and TRBJ2-7, is DTGVSQNPRHKITKRGQNVTFRCDPISEHNRLYWYRQTLGQGPEFLTYFQNEAQLEKSRLLSDRFSAERPKGSFSTLEIQRTEQGDSAMYLCASSGGRAYEQYFGPGTRLTVT.

This clonotype was counted at least ten times. V usage is TRBV12-3 or TRBV12-4 and J usage is TRBJ2-7; D gene uncertain. V lost 3 bases, J lost 6 bases, and 12 bases lay in between. CDR3 length: 13 amino acids. As DNA, the CDR3 is TGTGCCAGCAGTTTTGGTCTCCGGGCCGAGCAGTACTTC. It encodes CASSFGLRAEQYF.

This clonotype appeared a few times. The chain joins TRBV6-2 or TRBV6-3 to TRBJ2-3; D may correspond to TRBD1 or TRBD2 (6 bases each). The V gene's germline CDR1 is MNHEY and CDR2 SVGEGT. V lost 2 bases to trimming and J lost 2 bases, with 20 bases between them. The CDR3 is made up of 18 amino acids. The CDR3 coding sequence is TGTGCCAGCAGTTACGGGTCTTTGTGGCGGGACAACACAGATACGCAGTATTTT. This codes for CASSYGSLWRDNTDTQYF.

This clonotype was detected a few times. The rearrangement uses TRBV5-6 and TRBJ2-4, with 10 bases fitting TRBD1. This CDR3 contains 16 residues. Germline values: CDR1 SGHDT, CDR2 YYEEEE. V lost 3 bases and J lost 7; bases outside the gene matches: 10. Written as DNA, the CDR3 is TGTGCCAGCAGCTGGAGGGACAGGGGAGGTTTTAACATTCAGTACTTC. As protein: CASSWRDRGGFNIQYF.

The V gene is TRBV7-9, the J gene TRBJ2-2; weak D call: TRBD1 (6 bases). The CDR3 is 16 residues long. Trimming cost V 5 bases and J 4 bases, with 17 bases left between them. Germline V CDR1 and CDR2: SEHNR, FQNEAQ (reference sequence). The CDR3 DNA follows: TGTGCCAGCAGCCCAGGAGCAGGGGCAGGCACCGGGGAGCTGTTTTTT. Translating gives CASSPGAGAGTGELFF. The whole variable domain, filled in from reference TRBV7-9 and TRBJ2-2, reads DTGVSQNPRHKITKRGQNVTFRCDPISEHNRLYWYRQTLGQGPEFLTYFQNEAQLEKSRLLSDRFSAERPKGSFSTLEIQRTEQGDSAMYLCASSPGAGAGTGELFFGEGSRLTVL.

This clonotype was seen only a few times. The gene calls are TRBV6-2 or TRBV6-3 and TRBJ1-1; TRBD1 matches at 11 bases. There are 16 residues in the CDR3. From germline, CDR1 is MNHEY and CDR2 SVGEGT. V gave up 5 bases and J gave up 8 bases; unmatched junction bases: 13. Here the CDR3 DNA reads TGTGCCAGCAGTCTACTGTCCGGGACAGGGGGGAAAGAAGCTTTCTTT. The encoded protein is CASSLLSGTGGKEAFF.

V is TRBV30 and J is TRBJ1-1; D not certain. Germline assignment: CDR1 GTSNPN and CDR2 SVGIG (reference sequence). The CDR3 runs 13 residues. V lost 4 bases, J lost 1 base, and 10 bases lay in between. The CDR3 sequence is CAWTVGSNTEAFF. Written as DNA, the CDR3 is TGTGCCTGGACCGTCGGATCGAACACTGAAGCTTTCTTT.

This clonotype appeared a few times. The chain's CDR3 is CASSDGGMDKNIQYF. CDR3 coding DNA: TGCGCCAGCAGTGACGGGGGGATGGACAAAAACATTCAGTACTTC. The rearrangement uses TRBV10-2 and TRBJ2-4; 7 bases are shared with TRBD2. Per germline, CDR1 WSHSY and CDR2 SAAADI. Trimming cost V 3 bases and J 3 bases; bases outside gene matches: 5. The CDR3 runs to 15 residues.

This clonotype was found a few times. V usage is TRBV9 and J usage is TRBJ2-4, with 7 bases that match TRBD1. The CDR3 is 17 amino acids. Germline loops: CDR1 SGDLS, CDR2 YYNGEE. J was trimmed by 0 bases and V by 0 bases; bases with no gene match: 6. The CDR3 DNA reads as TGTGCCAGCAGCGTAGGGCTAGGGGGCCTAGCCAAAAACATTCAGTACTTC. This translates into CASSVGLGGLAKNIQYF.

This clonotype has a count of ten or more. The chain combines TRBV6-6 with TRBJ2-7; D call uncertain. Germline V gene data show CDR1 as MNHNY and CDR2 as SVGAGI (reference sequence). The CDR3 has 15 amino acids. V was pared by 6 bases and J by 1 base, with 16 bases between. CDR3 in amino acids: CASSPPEDGSYEQYF. CDR3 nucleotide sequence: TGTGCCAGCAGCCCTCCCGAGGACGGATCCTACGAGCAGTACTTC.

The chain has TRBV7-9 and TRBJ2-7; perhaps TRBD1 as D (7 bases). The CDR3 spans 14 residues. V lost 10 bases and J 3 bases, leaving 19 bases between the germline ends. The germline V gene has CDR1 SEHNR and CDR2 FQNEAQ (reference sequence). DNA of the CDR3: TGTGCCACCGAGGGGGCTAGCGTCTTCTACGAGCAGTACTTC. As protein: CATEGASVFYEQYF.

This clonotype was counted only a few times. The chain has TRBV20-1 and TRBJ2-7; D gene uncertain. The V end was cut by 3 bases, the J end by 1 base, with 10 bases between. Looked up from germline, CDR1 is DFQATT and CDR2 is SNEGSKA (reference sequence). The CDR3 loop spans 13 amino acids. The CDR3 nucleotides are TGCAGTGCTAGGTGGCGGCAGTCCTACGAGCAGTACTTC. Translated, it gives CSARWRQSYEQYF.

This clonotype appeared many times. The chain joins TRBV12-3 or TRBV12-4 to TRBJ2-5; TRBD2 agrees at 11 bases. With 4 bases clipped from V and 4 bases from J, the junction kept 2 bases outside the gene matches. This CDR3 region has 14 residues. The CDR3 DNA is TGTGCCAGCAGTTGGCTAGCGGGAGGAGAGACCCAGTACTTC. This sequence encodes CASSWLAGGETQYF.

The rearrangement links TRBV20-1 to TRBJ2-1, with TRBD2 matching 8 bases. With V trimmed by 2 bases and J by 8 bases, 5 bases remained unmatched. CDR1 is DFQATT, CDR2 SNEGSKA, per germline (reference sequence). The CDR3 loop spans 13 amino acids. The CDR3 bases are TGCAGTGCTAGACGGACTAGCAGTGATGAGCAGTTCTTC. Protein sequence: CSARRTSSDEQFF.

This clonotype was recorded at least ten times. This chain connects TRBV12-3 or TRBV12-4 to TRBJ2-7; no clear D gene. This CDR3 is 13 amino acids long. V lost 5 bases to trimming and J lost 4 bases, with 12 bases between them. The CDR3 DNA reads as TGTGCCAGCAGTCCCCAAACTCGATACGAGCAGTACTTC. This gives the protein CASSPQTRYEQYF.

This clonotype appeared a few times. The V gene is TRBV19, the J gene TRBJ1-1; 7 bases align to TRBD1. The V segment lost 5 bases and the J segment 7 bases; nucleotides outside the gene matches: 10. The germline gives CDR1 LNHDA, CDR2 SQIVND (reference sequence). The CDR3 is 14 amino acids. The DNA of the CDR3 is TGTGCCAGTAGTCCCCCAGGGGGATACGGTGAAGCTTTCTTT. Residues: CASSPPGGYGEAFF.

J is TRBJ2-7 and V is TRBV29-1, with D hard to call. The CDR3 totals 11 residues. V shed 4 bases and J shed 4 bases, with 8 bases lying between them. CDR1 SQVTM and CDR2 ANQGSEA come from the germline V gene. CDR3 sequence (DNA): TGCAGCGTTGTCTGGGGATACGAGCAGTACTTC. It codes for CSVVWGYEQYF.

The table lists this clonotype with a few counts. This chain joins TRBV12-3 or TRBV12-4 and TRBJ2-4; TRBD1 matches 7 bases. The CDR3 loop spans 15 amino acids. Trimming took 3 bases from V and 0 from J; bases not matched to a gene: 2. CDR3 DNA: TGTGCCAGCAGTTTGACAGGGTTAGCCAAAAACATTCAGTACTTC. This translates into CASSLTGLAKNIQYF.

The gene calls are TRBV11-2 and TRBJ2-1; TRBD1 matches 9 bases. The CDR3 sequence is 14 residues long. J was trimmed by 7 bases and V by 6 bases; bases with no gene match: 7. The germline V gene has CDR1 SGHAT and CDR2 FQNNGV. CDR3 amino acids: CASRGQGHRNEQFF. For the CDR3, the DNA is TGTGCCAGCAGGGGACAGGGCCATCGGAATGAGCAGTTCTTC.

The rearrangement links TRBV6-5 to TRBJ1-1; no firm D call. The CDR3 has 13 amino acids. Germline V gene lookup returns CDR1 MNHEY and CDR2 SVGAGI. V gave up 2 bases and J gave up 1 base, with 5 bases separating them. Written as DNA, the CDR3 is TGTGCCAGCAGTTACAACCAGAACACTGAAGCTTTCTTT. This gives the protein CASSYNQNTEAFF.

This clonotype has a handful of counts. The rearrangement joins TRBV20-1 to TRBJ1-4; no reliable D call. Trimming removed 2 bases from V and 1 base from J, with 8 bases in between. CDR1 and CDR2 from the germline V gene are DFQATT and SNEGSKA (reference sequence). CDR3 size: 14 residues. The CDR3 loop reads CSARFGRTNEKLFF. CDR3 bases: TGCAGTGCTAGATTCGGGCGAACTAATGAAAAACTGTTTTTT.

V gene TRBV5-1 combines with J gene TRBJ1-1; D uncertain. V dropped 3 bases and J dropped 1 base, with 7 bases sitting between them. The CDR3 is 13 amino acids. Germline assignment: CDR1 SGHRS and CDR2 YFSETQ. The CDR3 DNA is TGCGCCAGCAGCTGGTCAGGGAACACTGAAGCTTTCTTT. This translates into CASSWSGNTEAFF.

In this sample, this clonotype turned up a few times. The J gene is TRBJ2-7, the V gene TRBV12-3 or TRBV12-4; no definite D call. The CDR3 is made up of 14 amino acids. Deletions cut 5 bases from V and 2 bases from J, with 13 bases between. CDR3 residues: CASSPLDGTYEQYF. The CDR3 region has the DNA TGTGCCAGCAGTCCCTTGGACGGAACCTACGAGCAGTACTTC.

Of note for this clonotype: A junction boundary mismatches the germline segment, possibly from a read error. V usage is TRBV2 and J usage is TRBJ1-2, with a possible D match to TRBD1 (5 bases). CDR1 is SNHLY and CDR2 is FYNNEI in the germline V gene. This CDR3 has 14 amino acids. The chain's CDR3 is CASSESLMDIGLPF. As DNA, the CDR3 is TGTGCCAGCAGTGAAAGTCTAATGGACATTGGGTTACCCTTC.

This clonotype came up a few times. The chain combines TRBV5-6 with TRBJ1-1, with D tentatively TRBD1 (5 bases). Trimming left V 0 bases short and J 3 bases short, with 12 bases between. Looked up from germline, CDR1 is SGHDT and CDR2 is YYEEEE. CDR3 length: 15 amino acids. CDR3 DNA sequence: TGTGCCAGCAGCTTGGTCGAGGGGATGGACACTGAAGCTTTCTTT. Translated, it gives CASSLVEGMDTEAFF.

This clonotype has only a few counts. The chain uses TRBV6-5 and TRBJ1-1, with D unresolved. The CDR3 consists of 13 residues. Between the trimmed V and J ends, which lost 6 bases and 9 bases, there was a span of 17 bases. CDR1 MNHEY and CDR2 SVGAGI come from the germline V gene. This chain's CDR3 is CASSSEVVRKAFF. For the CDR3, the DNA is TGTGCCAGCAGCTCGGAGGTCGTACGGAAAGCTTTCTTT.